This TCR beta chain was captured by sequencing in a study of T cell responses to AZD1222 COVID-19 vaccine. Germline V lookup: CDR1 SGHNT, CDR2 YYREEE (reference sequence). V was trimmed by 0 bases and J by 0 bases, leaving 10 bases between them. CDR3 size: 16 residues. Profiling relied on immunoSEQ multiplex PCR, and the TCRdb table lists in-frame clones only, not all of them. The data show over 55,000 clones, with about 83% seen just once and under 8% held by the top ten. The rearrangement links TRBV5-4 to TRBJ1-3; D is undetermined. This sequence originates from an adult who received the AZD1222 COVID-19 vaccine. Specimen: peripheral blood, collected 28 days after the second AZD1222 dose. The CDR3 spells CASSLGIGPSGNTIYF. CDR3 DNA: TGTGCCAGCAGCTTGGGTATTGGGCCCTCTGGAAACACCATATATTTT. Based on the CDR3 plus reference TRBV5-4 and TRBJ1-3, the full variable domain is ETGVTQSPTHLIKTRGQQVTLRCSSQSGHNTVSWYQQALGQGPQFIFQYYREEENGRGNFPPRFSGLQFPNYSSELNVNALELDDSALYLCASSLGIGPSGNTIYFGEGSWLTVV.